This T cell receptor beta chain was recorded in a study of blood T cells in healthy people across ages. Study conclusions and caveats: Diversity figures based on one million T cells were deemed too low.

The CDR3 contains 13 residues. From germline, CDR1 is ENHRY and CDR2 SYGVKD. The V end lost 3 bases, the J end lost 5 bases, and 9 bases lay between the germline ends. The use of a sample-barcoded 5' primer and a J-beta primer mix characterized a second PCR of roughly 6 to 11 cycles. TCRdb processed the 5' RACE reads anew with MiXCR; each CDR3 protein has one entry. The sample lists about 780,000 distinct CDR3 sequences; about a quarter were seen once. With respect to this clonotype: Its antigen is as yet unknown.

Samples had at least 6.5 million PBMCs isolated from them. This sample also appeared in a second study, on T cells of mothers and their children.

This chain joins TRBV10-3 and TRBJ2-3; the D is unclear. The sequencing sample was made of blood. The receptor was derived from a boy younger than 18 in good health. The CDR3 DNA reads TGTGCCATCAGTGATTCCCGGAGAGATACGCAGTATTTT. Amino acids: CAISDSRRDTQYF.